These T cell receptor beta chains were read from a single sample in a study of regulatory T cells in long-lasting Graves disease. TCRdb analysed the multiplex PCR reads with MiXCR anew, one entry per CDR3 protein. The sample lists about 460,000 distinct CDR3 sequences, 13% to 15% seen once, with roughly 15% in the top ten. The data also belong to a second study, concerning T cells in Graves' hyperthyroidism and ophthalmopathy.

Sequencing was performed on peripheral blood mononuclear cells (PBMCs), taken at new diagnosis, from a patient treated with antithyroid drugs. The receptors shown here come from a woman aged 45-60 years with Graves disease. The conserved cysteine and the conserved F or W are not part of the CDR3 here. Clone size is shown for a subset of rows, as once, few, many or a class of expanded clone.

v_gene: TRBV30
j_gene: TRBJ1-5
abundance: few
CDR3aa: AWGGTGDQPQH

v_gene: TRBV6-1
j_gene: TRBJ2-3
abundance: -
CDR3aa: ASRGLSGPDTQY

v_gene: TRBV5-4
j_gene: TRBJ2-5
abundance: -
CDR3aa: ASSSQTGAGETQY

v_gene: TRBV5-1
j_gene: TRBJ2-5
abundance: -
CDR3aa: ASSLVAGEKTQY

v_gene: TRBV10-3
j_gene: TRBJ1-6
abundance: -
CDR3aa: AISESTGGSYNSPLH

v_gene: TRBV10-3
j_gene: TRBJ2-5
abundance: many
CDR3aa: AISPRETETQY

v_gene: TRBV10-3
j_gene: TRBJ2-1
abundance: -
CDR3aa: AIMGSGNNEQF

v_gene: TRBV28
j_gene: TRBJ1-2
abundance: many
CDR3aa: ASSSPWGAYYGYT

v_gene: TRBV19
j_gene: TRBJ2-1
abundance: -
CDR3aa: ASSIVGVYNEQF

v_gene: TRBV7-8
j_gene: TRBJ2-7
abundance: many
CDR3aa: ASSFPATSYEQY

v_gene: TRBV14
j_gene: TRBJ2-4
abundance: -
CDR3aa: ASSQGSQGGIQY

v_gene: TRBV5-1
j_gene: TRBJ2-3
abundance: many
CDR3aa: ASSLLASGTETQY

v_gene: TRBV2
j_gene: TRBJ2-2
abundance: many
CDR3aa: ASSAQGNTGELF

v_gene: TRBV4-1
j_gene: TRBJ2-5
abundance: few
CDR3aa: ASSHPPATGTQY

v_gene: TRBV20-1
j_gene: TRBJ1-5
abundance: -
CDR3aa: SARARVGQPQH

v_gene: TRBV7-9
j_gene: TRBJ1-5
abundance: few
CDR3aa: ASSLKNREELNQPQH

v_gene: TRBV4-1
j_gene: TRBJ2-1
abundance: many
CDR3aa: ASRAPGLPANEQF

v_gene: TRBV10-1
j_gene: TRBJ2-5
abundance: many
CDR3aa: ASSESMAGLQETQY